One and the same sample provided the 8 T cell receptor beta chains below, sequenced in a study of blood T cell repertoires in COVID-19. Here immunoSEQ multiplex PCR was the method, and the copy in TCRdb shows in-frame clones only, minus some. The sample comprises about 60,000 clones, roughly 79% of which are singletons, and 25% to 40% rests with the top ten. The sample comprised peripheral blood. These receptors originate from a human donor in a cohort sampled during active COVID-19.

The genes are TRBV3-1 (or the pseudogene TRBV3-2) and TRBJ2-5; 12 bases agree with TRBD2. The J call may be wrong; the DNA end is better matched by TRBJ2-7. CDR1 and CDR2 from the germline V gene are LGHDT and YNNKEL (reference sequence). The CDR3 extends over 14 amino acids. CDR3 protein: CASSPGLAGHEQYF. CDR3 DNA: TGTGCCAGCAGCCCCGGACTAGCGGGGCACGAGCAGTACTTC.

As DNA, the CDR3 is TGTGCCAGCAGCTTTTCCAATGGAAGGGGGGAGACCCAGTACTTC. As protein: CASSFSNGRGETQYF. V and J are TRBV7-9 and TRBJ2-5; D is possibly TRBD1 (6 bases). The germline V and J ends were trimmed by 3 bases and 5 bases, with 16 bases remaining between them. The germline gives CDR1 SEHNR, CDR2 FQNEAQ (reference sequence). The CDR3 is 15 residues long.

This clone was seen once. The chain recombines TRBV7-2 with TRBJ1-1, with a weak D call TRBD1 (5 bases). Germline CDR1 and CDR2: SGHTA and FQGNSA. This CDR3 spans 14 amino acids. The V end lost 1 base, the J end lost 4 bases, and 10 bases lay between the germline ends. CDR3 protein: CASSLGWGGTEAFF. The CDR3 nucleotides are TGTGCCAGCAGCTTAGGGTGGGGGGGCACTGAAGCTTTCTTT. Using reference TRBV7-2 and TRBJ1-1 for the parts outside the CDR3, the full variable domain is GAGVSQSPSNKVTEKGKDVELRCDPISGHTALYWYRQSLGQGLEFLIYFQGNSAPDKSGLPSDRFSAERTGGSVSTLTIQRTQQEDSAVYLCASSLGWGGTEAFFGQGTRLTVV.

The chain joins TRBV19 to TRBJ1-1, with a weak D call TRBD1 (6 bases). The germline CDR1 and CDR2 sequences are LNHDA and SQIVND (reference sequence). The V gene lost 6 bases and the J gene lost 0 bases, with 11 bases spanning the gap. This CDR3 is 14 amino acids long. The CDR3 is CASSTGQMNTEAFF. The CDR3 DNA reads TGTGCCAGTAGCACCGGACAGATGAACACTGAAGCTTTCTTT.

This chain connects TRBV5-5 to TRBJ1-6, with D tentatively TRBD1 (6 bases). The CDR3 runs 14 residues. The V and J ends lost 4 bases and 9 bases respectively, with 14 bases between them. Looked up from germline, CDR1 is SGHKS and CDR2 is YYEKEE (reference sequence). CDR3 coding DNA: TGTGCCAGCAGCCCGGACAGTGGCGGTTCACCCCTCCACTTT. Protein product: CASSPDSGGSPLHF.

The chain recombines TRBV7-2 with TRBJ1-5, with TRBD1 as a possible D gene (6 bases). This CDR3 is 15 amino acids long. V shed 5 bases and J shed 7 bases, with 18 bases lying between them. Germline assignment: CDR1 SGHTA and CDR2 FQGNSA. The CDR3 DNA sequence: TGTGCCAGCAGCGCGGGGGGCAGGACGGGCCAGCCCCAGCATTTT. Translation gives CASSAGGRTGQPQHF.

The chain couples TRBV7-2 to TRBJ1-3; D perhaps matches TRBD1 (5 bases). The CDR3 sequence is 14 residues long. V was shortened by 3 bases and J by 3 bases, with 9 bases between the two germline ends. Germline V CDR1 and CDR2: SGHTA, FQGNSA. The CDR3, as DNA: TGTGCCAGCAGCTTGGGAGGGGATGGAAACACCATATATTTT. It codes for CASSLGGDGNTIYF.

The gene calls are TRBV14 and TRBJ1-1, with D perhaps TRBD1 (5 bases). The germline gives CDR1 SGHDN, CDR2 FVKESK. V lost 4 bases and J lost 1, with 13 bases in between. The CDR3 is made up of 15 amino acids. The CDR3 protein is CASSPLRVGNTEAFF. CDR3 DNA sequence: TGTGCCAGCAGCCCCCTCAGGGTTGGGAACACTGAAGCTTTCTTT.